This TCR beta chain comes out of a study of beta chain features in type 1 diabetes. Study results and caveats: For Type 1 diabetes patients, all four CD4+ subsets carried TCRB CDR3s that were moderately but significantly shorter.

This clone appeared a few times. Its antigen remains unidentified. V gave up 5 bases and J gave up 7 bases, with 12 bases separating them. The CDR3 length is 13 residues. Germline values: CDR1 SGHVS, CDR2 FQNEAQ. What was sequenced were expressed TCRB transcripts, since all of the isolated RNA had been reverse transcribed. Method: immunoSEQ multiplex PCR; TCRdb's copy keeps in-frame clones and lacks some. The sample holds about 360,000 clones; 10% to 15% are singletons and the top ten take 0.0095% to 0.011%. A single heparinised draw of roughly 0.11 L on average was taken per donor. This chain connects TRBV7-8 to TRBJ2-1; possibly TRBD2 for D (5 bases). The sample taken for sequencing was naive CD4+ T cells from blood. The source of this sequence is a young woman with type 1 diabetes. CDR3 sequence reads: CASSGSRGNEQFF. DNA of the CDR3: TGTGCCAGCAGCGGATCTCGGGGAAATGAGCAGTTCTTC.